This entry is about one T cell receptor beta chain. Its antigen is unidentified. The data were obtained in a study of blood T cells in healthy people across ages. Study outcomes and limitations: Both naive CD4+ cell counts and diversity were greater in long-lived donors than in aged donors.

With a J-beta primer mix and a sample-barcoded 5' primer, a second PCR ran about 7 to 12 cycles. The study obtained at least 2.5 million CDR3-containing paired-end reads from every sample. A single record per CDR3 protein comes from TCRdb applying MiXCR to the 5' RACE reads. The data hold hundreds of thousands of distinct CDR3 sequences, with just over 55% observed a single time. The people who gave samples were healthy Caucasians from Russia, aged roughly 6 to 95. Each sample used at least 6 million PBMCs. This CDR3 is built from 13 residues. Trimming left V 6 bases short and J 5 bases short, with 11 bases between. Per the germline V gene, CDR1 is ENHRY and CDR2 is SYGVKD.

The sample comprised blood. The TCR comes from a man aged 35-49 years in good health. The rearrangement links TRBV10-3 to TRBJ1-5; D unresolved. CDR3 sequence: CAIRGIGDQPQHF. In DNA, the CDR3 is TGTGCCATCAGGGGTATCGGGGATCAGCCCCAGCATTTT.